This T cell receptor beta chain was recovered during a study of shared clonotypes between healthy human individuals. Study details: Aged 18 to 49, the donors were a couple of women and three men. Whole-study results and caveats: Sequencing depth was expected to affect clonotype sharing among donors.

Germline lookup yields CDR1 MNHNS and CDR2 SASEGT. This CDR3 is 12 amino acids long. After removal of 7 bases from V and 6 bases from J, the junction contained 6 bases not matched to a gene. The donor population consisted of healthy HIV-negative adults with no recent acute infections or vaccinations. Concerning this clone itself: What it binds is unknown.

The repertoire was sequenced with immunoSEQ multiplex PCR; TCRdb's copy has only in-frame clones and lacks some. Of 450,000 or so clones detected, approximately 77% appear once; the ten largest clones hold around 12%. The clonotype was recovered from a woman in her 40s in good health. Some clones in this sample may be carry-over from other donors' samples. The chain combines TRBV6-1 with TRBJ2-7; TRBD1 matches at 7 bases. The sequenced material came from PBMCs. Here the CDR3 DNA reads TGTGCCAGCACCTGGACAGGCGCCGAGCAGTACTTC. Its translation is CASTWTGAEQYF.